This T cell receptor (beta chain) stems from a study of blood T cell repertoires in COVID-19. Turning to the study itself: Acute and convalescent COVID-19 samples came from the United States, Italy and Spain. T cells, B-cell-depleted T cells, or PBMCs supplied cDNA or gDNA.

Trimming pared 0 bases from V and 3 bases from J, leaving 6 bases between. The CDR3 length is 14 residues. The germline V gene has CDR1 KGHSH and CDR2 LQKENI. Authors' data handling: Estimation of nucleated cell counts relied on the amplification of reference gene primers. Produced via immunoSEQ multiplex PCR; TCRdb's table is partial and in-frame only. The V and J calls and clone size were taken over from that table, and D and trimming were inferred from the DNA. Altogether about 120,000 clones are present, approximately 87% being singletons, with the ten largest covering roughly 30%. The sequenced material came from peripheral blood. This receptor was identified in a woman aged 70 to 79 with acute or convalescent COVID-19. The V gene is TRBV18, the J gene TRBJ1-5; D is unresolved. CDR3 protein: CASSPPGSNQPQHF. The CDR3 DNA is TGTGCCAGCTCACCACCGGGCTCCAATCAGCCCCAGCATTTT. Looking up the rest from reference TRBV18 and TRBJ1-5 gives the full variable domain: NAGVMQNPRHLVRRRGQEARLRCSPMKGHSHVYWYRQLPEEGLKFMVYLQKENIIDESGMPKERFSAEFPKEGPSILRIQQVVRGDSAAYFCASSPPGSNQPQHFGDGTRLSIL.